Included here is one TCR beta chain sequence, with context. The target antigen is unknown. This CDR3 region has 15 residues. V gave up 4 bases and J gave up 7 bases, with 18 bases separating them. CDR1 is SGHRS and CDR2 is YFSETQ in the germline V gene. The data originate from a study of shared clonotypes between healthy human individuals. TCRdb's table, derived via immunoSEQ multiplex PCR, lists solely in-frame clones and lacks some. This sample yields some 2,100,000 clones, of which about 94% are seen a single time; 0.13% belongs to the top ten. Points from the study as a whole: Researchers sampled only blood; tissue repertoires likely differ. Naive CD4 clonotypes overlapped across several donors at about 5.2%.

Sequencing input: naive CD4+ T cells sorted from blood. Subset: CD45RA+ positively selected. The V call is TRBV5-1, the J call TRBJ1-5, with D tentatively TRBD1 (5 bases). This clonotype was sampled from a man aged 18 to 29 in good health. The CDR3 loop reads CASSRDGLDGQPQHF. CDR3 DNA: TGCGCCAGCAGCAGGGACGGTCTAGACGGGCAGCCCCAGCATTTT.